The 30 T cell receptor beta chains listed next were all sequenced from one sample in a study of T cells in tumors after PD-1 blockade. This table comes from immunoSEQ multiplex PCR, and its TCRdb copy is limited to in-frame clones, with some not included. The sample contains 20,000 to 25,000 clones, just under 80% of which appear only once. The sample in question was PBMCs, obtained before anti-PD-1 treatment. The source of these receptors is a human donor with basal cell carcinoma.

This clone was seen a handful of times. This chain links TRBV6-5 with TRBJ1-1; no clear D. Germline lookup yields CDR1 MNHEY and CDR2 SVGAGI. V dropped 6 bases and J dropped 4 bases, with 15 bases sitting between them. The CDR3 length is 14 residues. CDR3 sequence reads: CASSRGTMGTEAFF. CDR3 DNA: TGTGCCAGCAGCCGCGGAACAATGGGCACTGAAGCTTTCTTT.

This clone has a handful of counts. CDR3 nucleotides: TGTGCCAGCAGCAACGTCGGGGGGCTCCAAGAGACCCAGTACTTC. Its protein product is CASSNVGGLQETQYF. The chain links TRBV21-1 to TRBJ2-5; TRBD2 is the table's D call, not checked against the DNA. TRBV21-1 is a pseudogene. The CDR3 runs to 15 residues.

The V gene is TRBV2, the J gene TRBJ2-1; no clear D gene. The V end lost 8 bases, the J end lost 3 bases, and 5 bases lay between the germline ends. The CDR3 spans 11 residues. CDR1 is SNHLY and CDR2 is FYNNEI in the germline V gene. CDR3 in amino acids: CASGDYNEQFF. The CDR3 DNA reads TGTGCCAGCGGCGACTACAATGAGCAGTTCTTC.

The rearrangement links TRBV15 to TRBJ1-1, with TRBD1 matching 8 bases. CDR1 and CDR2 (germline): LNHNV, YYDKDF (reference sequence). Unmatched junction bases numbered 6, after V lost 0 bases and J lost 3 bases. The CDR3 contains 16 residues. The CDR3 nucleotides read TGTGCCACCAGCAGAGATCTGGACAGGGTGGACACTGAAGCTTTCTTT. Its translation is CATSRDLDRVDTEAFF.

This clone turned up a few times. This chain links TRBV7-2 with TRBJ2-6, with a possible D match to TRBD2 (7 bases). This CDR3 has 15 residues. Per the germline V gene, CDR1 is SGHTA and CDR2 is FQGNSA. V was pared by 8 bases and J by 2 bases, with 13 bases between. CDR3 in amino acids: CASGRGSTGANVLTF. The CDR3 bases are TGTGCCAGCGGGAGGGGGTCCACTGGGGCCAACGTCCTGACTTTC.

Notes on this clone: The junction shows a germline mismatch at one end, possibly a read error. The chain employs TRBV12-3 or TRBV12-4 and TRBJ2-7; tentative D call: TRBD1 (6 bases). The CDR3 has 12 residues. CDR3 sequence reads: CASSFGDTGLDF. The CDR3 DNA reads TGTGCCAGCAGTTTTGGGGACACAGGGTTGGACTTC.

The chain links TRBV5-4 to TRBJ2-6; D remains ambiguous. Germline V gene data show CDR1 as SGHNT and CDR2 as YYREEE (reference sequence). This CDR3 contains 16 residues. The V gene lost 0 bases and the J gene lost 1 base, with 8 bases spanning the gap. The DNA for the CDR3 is TGTGCCAGCAGCTTGGCCCCGGGTTCTGGGGCCAACGTCCTGACTTTC. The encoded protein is CASSLAPGSGANVLTF.

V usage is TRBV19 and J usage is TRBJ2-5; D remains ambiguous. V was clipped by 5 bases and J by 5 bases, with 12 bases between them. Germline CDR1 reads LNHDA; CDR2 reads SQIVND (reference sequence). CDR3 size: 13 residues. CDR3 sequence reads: CASSVGTRETQYF. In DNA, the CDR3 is TGTGCCAGTAGTGTAGGTACCCGGGAGACCCAGTACTTC. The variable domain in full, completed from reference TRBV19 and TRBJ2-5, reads DGGITQSPKYLFRKEGQNVTLSCEQNLNHDAMYWYRQDPGQGLRLIYYSQIVNDFQKGDIAEGYSVSREKKESFPLTVTSAQKNPTAFYLCASSVGTRETQYFGPGTRLLVL.

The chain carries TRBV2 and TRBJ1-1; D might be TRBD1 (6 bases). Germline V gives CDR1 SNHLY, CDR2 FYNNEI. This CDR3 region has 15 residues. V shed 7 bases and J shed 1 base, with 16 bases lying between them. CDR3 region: CASNPVDRKNTEAFF. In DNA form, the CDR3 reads TGTGCCAGCAACCCGGTGGACAGAAAGAACACTGAAGCTTTCTTT.

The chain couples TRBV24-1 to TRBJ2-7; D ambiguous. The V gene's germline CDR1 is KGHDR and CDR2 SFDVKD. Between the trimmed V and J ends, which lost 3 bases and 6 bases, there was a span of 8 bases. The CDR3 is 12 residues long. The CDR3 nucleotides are TGTGCCACCAGTGATGGCCGATCCGAGCAGTACTTC. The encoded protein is CATSDGRSEQYF.

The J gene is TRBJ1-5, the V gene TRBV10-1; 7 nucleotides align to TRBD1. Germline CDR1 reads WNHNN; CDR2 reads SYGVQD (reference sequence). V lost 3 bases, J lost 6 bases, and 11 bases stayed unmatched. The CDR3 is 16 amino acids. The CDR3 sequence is CASSEGRGPLFQPQHF. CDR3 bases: TGCGCCAGCAGTGAAGGTAGGGGGCCTTTGTTTCAGCCCCAGCATTTT.

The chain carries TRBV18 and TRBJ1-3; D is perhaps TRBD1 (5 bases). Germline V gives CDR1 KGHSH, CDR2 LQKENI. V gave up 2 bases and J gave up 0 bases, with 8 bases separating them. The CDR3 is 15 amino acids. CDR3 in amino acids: CASSPGTDSGNTIYF. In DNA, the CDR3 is TGTGCCAGCTCACCAGGGACGGACTCTGGAAACACCATATATTTT. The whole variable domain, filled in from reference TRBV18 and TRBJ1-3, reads NAGVMQNPRHLVRRRGQEARLRCSPMKGHSHVYWYRQLPEEGLKFMVYLQKENIIDESGMPKERFSAEFPKEGPSILRIQQVVRGDSAAYFCASSPGTDSGNTIYFGEGSWLTVV.

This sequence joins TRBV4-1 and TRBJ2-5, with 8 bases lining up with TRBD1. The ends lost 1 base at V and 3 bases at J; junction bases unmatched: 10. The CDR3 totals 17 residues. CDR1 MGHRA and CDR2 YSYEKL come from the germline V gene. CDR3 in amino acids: CASSQGQGFFGKETQYF. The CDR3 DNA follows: TGCGCCAGCAGCCAAGGACAGGGGTTCTTTGGTAAAGAGACCCAGTACTTC.

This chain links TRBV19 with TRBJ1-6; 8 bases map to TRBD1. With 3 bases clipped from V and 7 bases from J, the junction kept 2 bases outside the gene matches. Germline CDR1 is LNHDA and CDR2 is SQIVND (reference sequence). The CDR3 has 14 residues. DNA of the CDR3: TGTGCCAGTAGTATCCCAGGGGGCAATTCACCCCTCCACTTT. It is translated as CASSIPGGNSPLHF.

CDR3 region: CASSLEQEYEQYF. The CDR3, as DNA: TGCGCCAGCAGCTTGGAACAGGAGTACGAGCAGTACTTC. The rearrangement uses TRBV5-1 and TRBJ2-7; weak D call: TRBD1 (5 bases). Germline CDR1 reads SGHRS; CDR2 reads YFSETQ. The CDR3 covers 13 residues. V lost 0 bases and J 4 bases, leaving 8 bases between the germline ends.

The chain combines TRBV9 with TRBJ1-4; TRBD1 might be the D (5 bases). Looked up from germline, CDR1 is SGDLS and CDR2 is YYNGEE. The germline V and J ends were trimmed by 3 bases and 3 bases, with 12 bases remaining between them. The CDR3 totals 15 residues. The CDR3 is CASSAAGRANEKLFF. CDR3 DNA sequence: TGTGCCAGCAGCGCCGCCGGCAGGGCTAATGAAAAACTGTTTTTT.

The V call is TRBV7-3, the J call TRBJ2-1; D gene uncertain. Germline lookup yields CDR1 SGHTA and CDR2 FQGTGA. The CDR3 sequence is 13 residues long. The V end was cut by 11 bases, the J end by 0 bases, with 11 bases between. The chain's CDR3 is CAHASVSYNEQFF. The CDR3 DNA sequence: TGTGCCCACGCCAGCGTCTCCTACAATGAGCAGTTCTTC.

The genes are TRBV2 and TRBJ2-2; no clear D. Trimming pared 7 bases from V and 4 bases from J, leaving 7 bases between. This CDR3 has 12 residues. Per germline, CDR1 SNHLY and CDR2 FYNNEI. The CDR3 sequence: CASKEFTGELFF. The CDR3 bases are TGTGCCAGCAAGGAATTCACCGGGGAGCTGTTTTTT.

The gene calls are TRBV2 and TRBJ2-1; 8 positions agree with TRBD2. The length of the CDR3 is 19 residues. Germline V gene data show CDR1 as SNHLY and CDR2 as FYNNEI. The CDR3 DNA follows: TGTCCCCCCCGTCACGGGGGGGCGCGGGCGGGGAGCTCCTACAATGAGCAGTTCTTC. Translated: CPPRHGGARAGSSYNEQFF. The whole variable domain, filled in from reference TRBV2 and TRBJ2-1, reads EPEVTQTPSHQVTQMGQEVILRCVPISNHLYFYWYRQILGQKVEFLVSFYNNEISEKSEIFDDQFSVERPDGSNFTLKIRSTKLEDSAMYFCPPRHGGARAGSSYNEQFFGPGTRLTVL.

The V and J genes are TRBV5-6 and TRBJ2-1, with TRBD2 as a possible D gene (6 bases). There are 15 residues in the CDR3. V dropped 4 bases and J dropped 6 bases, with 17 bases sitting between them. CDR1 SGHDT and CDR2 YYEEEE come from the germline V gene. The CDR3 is CASSGGTFNINEQFF. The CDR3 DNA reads TGTGCCAGCAGCGGCGGGACTTTCAACATCAATGAGCAGTTCTTC.

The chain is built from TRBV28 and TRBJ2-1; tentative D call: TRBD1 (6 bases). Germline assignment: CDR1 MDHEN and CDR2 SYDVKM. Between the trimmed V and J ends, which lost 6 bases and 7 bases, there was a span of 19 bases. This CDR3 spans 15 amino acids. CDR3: CASSLTGFRANEQFF. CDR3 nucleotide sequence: TGTGCCAGCAGCCTCACAGGGTTCCGGGCGAATGAGCAGTTCTTC.

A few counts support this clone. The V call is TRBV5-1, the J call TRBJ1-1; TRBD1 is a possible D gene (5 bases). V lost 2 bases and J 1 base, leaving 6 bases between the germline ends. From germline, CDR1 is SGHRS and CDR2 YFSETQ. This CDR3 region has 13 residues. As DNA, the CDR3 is TGCGCCAGCAGCTTTAGGGGGAACACTGAAGCTTTCTTT. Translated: CASSFRGNTEAFF.

The CDR3 nucleotides read TGCAGCGTCGGATTCCAGGGATCGGCTAATGAAAAACTGTTTTTT. Protein: CSVGFQGSANEKLFF. The J gene is TRBJ1-4, the V gene TRBV29-1; D is possibly TRBD1 (5 bases). The V end was cut by 6 bases, the J end by 3 bases, with 17 bases between. The length of the CDR3 is 15 residues. CDR1 and CDR2 from the germline V gene are SQVTM and ANQGSEA.

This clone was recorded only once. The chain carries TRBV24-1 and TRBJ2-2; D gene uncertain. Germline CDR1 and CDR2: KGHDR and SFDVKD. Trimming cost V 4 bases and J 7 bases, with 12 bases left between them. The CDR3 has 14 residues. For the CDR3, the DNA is TGTGCCACCAGTGACCCTAGTGGGGTCGGGGAGCTGTTTTTT. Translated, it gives CATSDPSGVGELFF.

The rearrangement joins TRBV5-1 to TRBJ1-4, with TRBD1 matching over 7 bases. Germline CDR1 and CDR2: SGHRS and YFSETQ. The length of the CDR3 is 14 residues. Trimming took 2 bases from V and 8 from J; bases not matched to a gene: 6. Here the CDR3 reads CASSLQGFREKLFF. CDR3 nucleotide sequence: TGCGCCAGCAGCTTACAGGGGTTTCGGGAAAAACTGTTTTTT. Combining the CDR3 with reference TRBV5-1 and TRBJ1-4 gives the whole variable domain KAGVTQTPRYLIKTRGQQVTLSCSPISGHRSVSWYQQTPGQGLQFLFEYFSETQRNKGNFPGRFSGRQFSNSRSEMNVSTLELGDSALYLCASSLQGFREKLFFGSGTQLSVL.

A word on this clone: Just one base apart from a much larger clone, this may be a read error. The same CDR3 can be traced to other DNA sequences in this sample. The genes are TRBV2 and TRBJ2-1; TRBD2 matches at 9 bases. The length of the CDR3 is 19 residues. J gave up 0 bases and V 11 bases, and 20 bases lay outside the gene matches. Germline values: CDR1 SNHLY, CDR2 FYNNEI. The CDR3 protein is CARCHGGAREGSSYNEQFF. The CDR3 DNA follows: TGTGCCCGCTGTCACGGGGGGGCGCGGGAGGGGAGCTCCTACAATGAGCAGTTCTTC.

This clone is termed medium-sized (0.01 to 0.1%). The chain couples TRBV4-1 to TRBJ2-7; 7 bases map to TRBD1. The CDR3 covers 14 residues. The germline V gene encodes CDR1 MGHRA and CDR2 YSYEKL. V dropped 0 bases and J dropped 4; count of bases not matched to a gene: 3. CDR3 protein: CASSQEDRRYEQYF. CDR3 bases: TGCGCCAGCAGCCAAGAGGACAGGAGGTACGAGCAGTACTTC.

As DNA, the CDR3 is TGTGCCAGTAGGGGTCCCGGAGGAGGCACAGATACGCAGTATTTT. Residues: CASRGPGGGTDTQYF. The chain employs TRBV19 and TRBJ2-3; possibly TRBD2 for D (5 bases). This CDR3 has 15 amino acids. CDR1 and CDR2 from the germline V gene are LNHDA and SQIVND (reference sequence). Trimming stripped 6 bases from V and 1 base from J, with 14 bases between. Looking up the rest from reference TRBV19 and TRBJ2-3 gives the full variable domain: DGGITQSPKYLFRKEGQNVTLSCEQNLNHDAMYWYRQDPGQGLRLIYYSQIVNDFQKGDIAEGYSVSREKKESFPLTVTSAQKNPTAFYLCASRGPGGGTDTQYFGPGTRLTVL.

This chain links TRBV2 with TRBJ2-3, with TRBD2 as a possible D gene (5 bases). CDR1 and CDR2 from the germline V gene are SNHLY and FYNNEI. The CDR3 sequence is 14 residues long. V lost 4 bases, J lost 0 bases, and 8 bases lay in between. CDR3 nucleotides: TGTGCCAGCAGTGGCCCTAGCAGCACAGATACGCAGTATTTT. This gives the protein CASSGPSSTDTQYF.

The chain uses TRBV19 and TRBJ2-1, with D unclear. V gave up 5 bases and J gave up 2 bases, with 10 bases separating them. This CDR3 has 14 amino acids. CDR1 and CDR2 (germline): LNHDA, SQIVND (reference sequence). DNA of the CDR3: TGTGCCAGTAGTGTAAGGAAAACCTACAATGAGCAGTTCTTC. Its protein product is CASSVRKTYNEQFF.